This T cell receptor beta chain was identified in a study of blood T cell repertoires in COVID-19. CDR1 is SNHLY, CDR2 FYNNEI, per germline. V lost 6 bases to trimming and J lost 4 bases, with 16 bases between them. This CDR3 contains 15 residues. Clones were sequenced by immunoSEQ multiplex PCR, and TCRdb holds only the in-frame ones, with some missing. Of around 430,000 clones listed, approximately 88% are singletons. It was during active infection that Seattle patients were enrolled and then longitudinally followed. This receptor was obtained from a woman in her 50s with COVID-19, enrolled during active disease. The sequenced sample consisted of peripheral blood. The chain has TRBV2 and TRBJ2-1; maybe TRBD2 (6 bases). Here the CDR3 DNA reads TGTGCCAGCAGGGCGGGACTTTCGCTGTACAATGAGCAGTTCTTC. It codes for CASRAGLSLYNEQFF.